Sequencing of this T cell receptor beta chain was carried out in a study of blood T cells in healthy people across ages. Study-wide results and caveats: Donors of long life had a larger count of naive CD4+ cells and greater diversity than aged donors. Changes in expanded clonotypes were possibly confounded, as the CMV status of donors was unknown. Strong correlation existed between TCR beta diversity and naive T cell percentage.

The CDR3 loop spans 14 amino acids. V lost 0 bases and J lost 8; bases outside the gene matches: 6. From germline, CDR1 is LGHNA and CDR2 YSLEER. On this clonotype: Its target is unknown.

Total RNA was isolated from each sample in quantities of at least 5.5 micrograms. Primed by a sample-barcoded 5' primer and a J-beta primer mix, a second PCR proceeded for 7 to 11 cycles. TCRdb reprocessed the 5' RACE reads with MiXCR, giving one entry per CDR3 protein. Counted here are 1 million to 1.2 million distinct CDR3 sequences, roughly two fifths occurring once; the ten biggest clones make up around 14%. Specimen: blood. The sequence was obtained from a young man in good health. The rearrangement uses TRBV4-3 and TRBJ1-2, with 7 bases identical to TRBD1. CDR3 residues: CASSQDVQGLGYTF. The DNA for the CDR3 is TGCGCCAGCAGCCAAGATGTACAGGGGTTGGGCTACACCTTC.